The 25 T cell receptor beta chains presented below share a single source sample, sequenced in a study of shared clonotypes between healthy human individuals. Sequenced by immunoSEQ multiplex PCR; TCRdb stores in-frame clones only, minus some. The table includes approximately 1,000,000 clones, approximately 75% detected once. The specimen sequenced was memory CD4+ T cells from PBMCs. Subset in this sample: CD45RA-negative fraction. These receptors were taken from a man aged 18 to 35 in good health. Some clones in this sample may be carry-over from other donors' samples.

On this clone itself: The sample contains more than one DNA sequence encoding this CDR3. This chain links TRBV7-3 with TRBJ1-1; TRBD1 matches at 8 bases. Germline CDR1 reads SGHTA; CDR2 reads FQGTGA. The CDR3 sequence is 13 residues long. J lost 7 bases, V lost 4 bases, and 5 bases had no gene match. CDR3 loop: CASSSDRAGEAFF. The CDR3 region has the DNA TGTGCCAGCAGCTCGGACAGGGCCGGTGAAGCTTTCTTT.

The sample holds a few counts of this clone. The rearrangement uses TRBV14 and TRBJ1-1; D gene uncertain. The CDR3 sequence is 14 residues long. Trimming pared 0 bases from V and 5 bases from J, leaving 10 bases between. Germline V gene lookup returns CDR1 SGHDN and CDR2 FVKESK. CDR3 residues: CASSQDFGETEAFF. For the CDR3, the DNA is TGTGCCAGCAGCCAAGATTTCGGGGAGACTGAAGCTTTCTTT. The complete variable domain, with remaining parts taken from reference TRBV14 and TRBJ1-1, reads EAGVTQFPSHSVIEKGQTVTLRCDPISGHDNLYWYRRVMGKEIKFLLHFVKESKQDESGMPNNRFLAERTGGTYSTLKVQPAELEDSGVYFCASSQDFGETEAFFGQGTRLTVV.

The rearrangement joins TRBV29-1 to TRBJ2-1, with 8 bases aligning to TRBD2. From germline, CDR1 is SQVTM and CDR2 ANQGSEA. J lost 1 base, V lost 3 bases, and 2 bases had no gene match. This CDR3 region has 14 residues. The CDR3 DNA reads TGCAGCGTTGAGGGACTAGGATCCTACAATGAGCAGTTCTTC. This translates into CSVEGLGSYNEQFF.

The chain has TRBV6-9 and TRBJ2-7; D is ambiguous. CDR1 and CDR2 (germline): MNHGY, SVAAGI. Trimming took 4 bases from V and 2 from J, leaving 6 bases between them. The length of the CDR3 is 12 residues. The CDR3 nucleotides read TGTGCCAGCAGTTCCAACCCCTACGAGCAGTACTTC. Translation gives CASSSNPYEQYF.

This clone was detected only once. V gene TRBV7-8 combines with J gene TRBJ2-1; a possible D gene is TRBD1 (6 bases). The CDR3 has 16 amino acids. Germline assignment: CDR1 SGHVS and CDR2 FQNEAQ. The V end lost 1 base, the J end lost 5 bases, and 15 bases lay between the germline ends. The CDR3 DNA follows: TGTGCCAGCAGCTTAGAACAGGGACGGACAGACAATGAGCAGTTCTTC. Translating gives CASSLEQGRTDNEQFF. Full variable domain (remainder filled in from reference TRBV7-8 and TRBJ2-1): GAGVSQSPRYKVAKRGQDVALRCDPISGHVSLFWYQQALGQGPEFLTYFQNEAQLDKSGLPSDRFFAERPEGSVSTLKIQRTQQEDSAVYLCASSLEQGRTDNEQFFGPGTRLTVL.

V usage is TRBV27 and J usage is TRBJ1-5; D not certain. The length of the CDR3 is 11 residues. Trimming left V 11 bases short and J 6 bases short, with 11 bases between. Germline V lookup: CDR1 MNHEY, CDR2 SMNVEV (reference sequence). CDR3 nucleotide sequence: TGTGCCGGTCAAGGGATTCAGCCCCAGCATTTT. It yields the protein CAGQGIQPQHF.

V is TRBV30 and J is TRBJ2-5; 10 nucleotides agree with TRBD1. The germline V gene has CDR1 GTSNPN and CDR2 SVGIG (reference sequence). The CDR3 loop spans 16 amino acids. Trimming cost V 6 bases and J 11 bases; bases outside gene matches: 21. The CDR3 protein is CACTLAGTGALREQYF. The CDR3 coding sequence is TGTGCCTGCACCCTCGCCGGGACAGGGGCCTTGAGGGAGCAGTACTTC.

To note about this clone: The same CDR3 arises from other DNA sequences in this sample as well. The chain is built from TRBV5-1 and TRBJ2-5; TRBD1 matches 8 bases. Looked up from germline, CDR1 is SGHRS and CDR2 is YFSETQ. This CDR3 is 17 amino acids long. V lost 2 bases, J lost 4 bases, and 13 bases stayed unmatched. CDR3 amino acids: CASSLIQQGALGETQYF. CDR3 DNA sequence: TGCGCCAGCAGCTTAATCCAGCAGGGGGCCCTGGGAGAGACCCAGTACTTC.

In DNA, the CDR3 is TGTGCCAGCAGCTCCAGGGGGTTTGTAGACAATGAGCAGTTCTTC. As protein: CASSSRGFVDNEQFF. The chain links TRBV5-5 to TRBJ2-1, with TRBD1 matching over 7 bases. The germline V gene encodes CDR1 SGHKS and CDR2 YYEKEE (reference sequence). J was trimmed by 5 bases and V by 3 bases; bases with no gene match: 8. The length of the CDR3 is 15 residues. The whole variable domain, filled in from reference TRBV5-5 and TRBJ2-1, reads DAGVTQSPTHLIKTRGQQVTLRCSPISGHKSVSWYQQVLGQGPQFIFQYYEKEERGRGNFPDRFSARQFPNYSSELNVNALLLGDSALYLCASSSRGFVDNEQFFGPGTRLTVL.

As concerns this clone: Additional DNA sequences in this sample encode the identical CDR3. This chain uses TRBV7-2 with TRBJ1-1; D not resolved. This CDR3 is 14 amino acids long. V gave up 1 base and J gave up 2 bases, with 8 bases separating them. Germline V gene data show CDR1 as SGHTA and CDR2 as FQGNSA. The CDR3 DNA follows: TGTGCCAGCAGCTTAGGGAGAGTAAACACTGAAGCTTTCTTT. Amino acid sequence: CASSLGRVNTEAFF.

The chain is built from TRBV10-1 and TRBJ2-7, with 8 bases that match TRBD2. CDR1 and CDR2 from the germline V gene are WNHNN and SYGVQD (reference sequence). The CDR3 loop spans 13 amino acids. V was clipped by 6 bases and J by 4 bases; unmatched bases: 5. CDR3 coding DNA: TGCGCCAGCAGACAAAGCGGGAGTTACGAGCAGTACTTC. It codes for CASRQSGSYEQYF.

Only a few counts were recorded for this clone. The genes are TRBV7-9 and TRBJ1-1; no definite D call. Trimming took 7 bases from V and 6 from J, leaving 12 bases between them. This CDR3 has 12 residues. CDR1 and CDR2 from the germline V gene are SEHNR and FQNEAQ (reference sequence). CDR3 in DNA: TGTGCCAGCAACCGAGAGGCGGCTGAAGCTTTCTTT. Translated, it gives CASNREAAEAFF.

There are many counts of this clone. J is TRBJ2-7 and V is TRBV5-1, with 9 nucleotides matching TRBD2. The CDR3 is made up of 16 amino acids. CDR1 and CDR2 from the germline V gene are SGHRS and YFSETQ. The J segment lost 3 bases and the V segment lost 6 bases, leaving 13 bases of the junction unmatched. The CDR3 spells CASTIAGASQRYEQYF. Written as DNA, the CDR3 is TGCGCCAGCACGATAGCGGGAGCATCCCAACGCTACGAGCAGTACTTC.

This clone was found a few times. This rearrangement joins TRBV30 to TRBJ2-7; TRBD2 agrees at 8 bases. J was trimmed by 2 bases and V by 3 bases; bases with no gene match: 6. CDR1 and CDR2 (germline): GTSNPN, SVGIG (reference sequence). This CDR3 is built from 14 residues. CDR3 in DNA: TGTGCCTGGAGGCGGGGGGTAAGCACCTACGAGCAGTACTTC. The encoded protein is CAWRRGVSTYEQYF.

The genes are TRBV5-6 and TRBJ2-7; D is unclear. This CDR3 is built from 14 residues. Germline CDR1 is SGHDT and CDR2 is YYEEEE. V gave up 5 bases and J gave up 4 bases, with 16 bases separating them. CDR3 loop: CASRPRVAVYEQYF. DNA of the CDR3: TGTGCCAGCAGACCACGAGTAGCAGTGTACGAGCAGTACTTC.

V is TRBV2 and J is TRBJ1-2; 7 bases fit TRBD1. The CDR3 has 13 residues. Germline CDR1 SNHLY, CDR2 FYNNEI. V shed 7 bases and J 4 bases; nucleotides not matched to a gene: 6. Here the CDR3 reads CASKLTGSYGYTF. CDR3 sequence (DNA): TGTGCCAGCAAATTGACAGGGAGCTATGGCTACACCTTC.

The V and J genes are TRBV9 and TRBJ2-7; weak D call: TRBD1 (6 bases). CDR3 length: 14 amino acids. The germline gives CDR1 SGDLS, CDR2 YYNGEE. V dropped 0 bases and J dropped 3 bases, with 10 bases sitting between them. The CDR3 loop is CASSVAGDNYEQYF. Here the CDR3 DNA reads TGTGCCAGCAGCGTAGCTGGGGACAACTACGAGCAGTACTTC. Complete variable domain (other parts from reference TRBV9 and TRBJ2-7): DSGVTQTPKHLITATGQRVTLRCSPRSGDLSVYWYQQSLDQGLQFLIQYYNGEERAKGNILERFSAQQFPDLHSELNLSSLELGDSALYFCASSVAGDNYEQYFGPGTRLTVT.

This CDR3 reads CASSRDAQETQYF. The CDR3 bases are TGTGCCAGCAGTAGGGACGCCCAAGAGACCCAGTACTTC. The V call is TRBV6-5, the J call TRBJ2-5; TRBD1 or TRBD2 may be the D gene (5 bases each). V lost 5 bases to trimming and J lost 1 base, with 8 bases between them. Germline-derived CDR1 and CDR2 are MNHEY and SVGAGI. The CDR3 is made up of 13 amino acids.

In the case of this clone: A single base separates this from a much larger clone, so it may be a read error. The rearrangement joins TRBV6-4 to TRBJ2-3, with D unresolved. Deletions cut 2 bases from V and 4 bases from J, with 4 bases between. The germline V gene has CDR1 MRHNA and CDR2 SNTAGT. The CDR3 consists of 12 residues. CDR3 coding DNA: TGTGCCAGCAGTGACGGGGCAGATACGCAGTATTTT. Residues: CASSDGADTQYF.

Details on this clone: Other nucleotide sequences in the sample specify the same CDR3. The rearrangement joins TRBV28 to TRBJ2-7; D is perhaps TRBD1 or TRBD2 (5 bases each). This CDR3 is 13 amino acids long. The ends were cut back, 2 bases at V and 2 bases at J, with 7 bases in the middle. Germline V CDR1 and CDR2: MDHEN, SYDVKM. Written as DNA, the CDR3 is TGTGCCAGCAGTTTAGGGGGACCCTACGAGCAGTACTTC. This codes for CASSLGGPYEQYF.

This clone was found a few times. Other nucleotide sequences in the sample specify the same CDR3. The rearrangement joins TRBV28 to TRBJ2-7, with D unclear. Trimming stripped 3 bases from V and 0 bases from J, with 9 bases between. Germline loops: CDR1 MDHEN, CDR2 SYDVKM. This CDR3 is built from 14 residues. This CDR3 reads CASSLTPSSYEQYF. CDR3 nucleotides: TGTGCCAGCAGTTTGACGCCCAGCTCCTACGAGCAGTACTTC.

The gene calls are TRBV12-2 and TRBJ2-5; TRBD2 reflects the table's D call only, with no check against the DNA. TRBV12-2 is listed as a pseudogene. This CDR3 contains 16 residues. The CDR3 nucleotides read TGTGCAAGTCGCCCAAGAGCGGGAGGGCCAGTGGAGACCCAGTACTTC. This codes for CASRPRAGGPVETQYF.

Comments on this clone: The sample has other DNA sequences that encode this CDR3 too. CDR3 sequence (DNA): TGTGCCAGCAGCCCTCAGGGTGGCACGCAGTATTTT. Protein sequence: CASSPQGGTQYF. This chain uses TRBV7-2 with TRBJ2-3; possibly TRBD1 for D (5 bases). CDR1 is SGHTA and CDR2 is FQGNSA in the germline V gene. CDR3 length equals 12 residues. The V and J ends lost 5 bases and 9 bases respectively, with 12 bases between them.

The rearrangement uses TRBV30 and TRBJ2-7, with 7 bases fitting TRBD1. V lost 5 bases to trimming and J lost 2 bases; unmatched junction nucleotides: 6. Germline V gene sequence: CDR1 GTSNPN, CDR2 SVGIG (reference sequence). The length of the CDR3 is 13 residues. CDR3 coding DNA: TGTGCCTGGGGGACAGCGAGGCCCTACGAGCAGTACTTC. Encoded protein: CAWGTARPYEQYF.

The rearrangement uses TRBV15 and TRBJ1-1; D ambiguous. V was cut by 0 bases and J by 4 bases, with 6 bases left in between. This CDR3 spans 13 amino acids. Germline V gene lookup returns CDR1 LNHNV and CDR2 YYDKDF (reference sequence). The CDR3 region has the DNA TGTGCCACCAGCAGAGAAGAGCGCACTGAAGCTTTCTTT. This translates into CATSREERTEAFF.